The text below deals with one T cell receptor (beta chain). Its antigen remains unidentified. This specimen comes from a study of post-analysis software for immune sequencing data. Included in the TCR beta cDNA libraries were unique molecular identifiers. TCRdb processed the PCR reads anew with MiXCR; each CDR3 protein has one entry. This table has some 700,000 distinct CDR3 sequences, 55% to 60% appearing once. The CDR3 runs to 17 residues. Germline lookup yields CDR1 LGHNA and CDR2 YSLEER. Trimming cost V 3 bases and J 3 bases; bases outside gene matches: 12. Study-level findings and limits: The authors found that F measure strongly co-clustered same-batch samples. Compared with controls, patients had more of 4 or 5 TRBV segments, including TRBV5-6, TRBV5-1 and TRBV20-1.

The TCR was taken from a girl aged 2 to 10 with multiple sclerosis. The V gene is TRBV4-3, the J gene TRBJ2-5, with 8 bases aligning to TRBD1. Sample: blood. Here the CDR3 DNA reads TGCGCCAGCAGCCAGGCCCCCGGGACAGGACACAAAGAGACCCAGTACTTC. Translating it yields CASSQAPGTGHKETQYF.